The sequence of this T cell receptor (beta chain) was determined in a study of T-cell memory formation after mild COVID-19. Study-wide context: Most TCR clusters belonged to a single donor. Study-level results: Clones that contracted from day 15 to 85 were balanced CD4/CD8, while later expanders leaned CD4+.

As to this clonotype: Its antigen is currently unknown.

A single record per CDR3 protein comes from TCRdb applying MiXCR to the 5' RACE reads. Among 300,000 to 350,000 distinct CDR3 sequences listed, around an eighth were seen once. Input material: PBMCs or a T cell subset sorted from them (not recorded which). This TCR came from a man in his late teens or twenties who had mild COVID-19 (a few samples of this study predate the infection). Cell type and time point are not known.

CDR3 DNA: TGTGCCAGTAGTACCACGACAGGAGGCTACACCTTC. This sequence encodes CASSTTTGGYTF. V is TRBV19 and J is TRBJ1-2; a weak D match, TRBD1 (6 bases). V lost 4 bases, J lost 8 bases, and 11 bases lay in between. Germline CDR1 LNHDA, CDR2 SQIVND (reference sequence). The CDR3 runs to 12 residues. Looking up the rest from reference TRBV19 and TRBJ1-2 gives the full variable domain: DGGITQSPKYLFRKEGQNVTLSCEQNLNHDAMYWYRQDPGQGLRLIYYSQIVNDFQKGDIAEGYSVSREKKESFPLTVTSAQKNPTAFYLCASSTTTGGYTFGSGTRLTVV.